These 24 T cell receptor beta chains were sequenced from one sample in a study of CD8 T cells in Susac syndrome. Reverse transcription of about 0.5 to 1 ug RNA used random hexamers. In TCRdb, the immunoSEQ multiplex PCR reads were re-called with MiXCR into one record per CDR3 protein. The data contain about 200,000 distinct CDR3 sequences, about 95% of them singletons. The sequencing input was CD4+ T cells from PBMCs. The receptors here all came from a human donor with multiple sclerosis.

J is TRBJ2-3 and V is TRBV3-1, with D unclear. The CDR3 spans 13 residues. Germline V gene data show CDR1 as LGHDT and CDR2 as YNNKEL (reference sequence). V was cut by 0 bases and J by 5 bases, with 6 bases left in between. The CDR3 DNA is TGTGCCAGCAGCCAAGACTGGAGAGATACGCAGTATTTT. Translating it yields CASSQDWRDTQYF.

This clonotype was observed a single time. This chain links TRBV20-1 with TRBJ2-7; D possibly corresponds to TRBD2 (5 bases). Germline V gives CDR1 DFQATT, CDR2 SNEGSKA (reference sequence). The CDR3 has 11 residues. The germline V and J ends were trimmed by 6 bases and 8 bases, with 14 bases remaining between them. CDR3 DNA: TGCAGTGCCCCGGGATGGCGGCAGCAGTACTTC. It specifies CSAPGWRQQYF.

This chain joins TRBV7-9 and TRBJ2-2, with TRBD1 matching 9 bases. The CDR3 is 14 amino acids. J was trimmed by 7 bases and V by 3 bases; bases with no gene match: 3. Germline CDR1 SEHNR, CDR2 FQNEAQ (reference sequence). CDR3 residues: CASSLDRGIGELFF. The CDR3 nucleotides are TGTGCCAGCAGCTTGGACAGGGGAATCGGGGAGCTGTTTTTT.

This chain joins TRBV2 and TRBJ2-2, with D unclear. Looked up from germline, CDR1 is SNHLY and CDR2 is FYNNEI. V was cut by 4 bases and J by 4 bases, with 7 bases left in between. This CDR3 spans 13 amino acids. CDR3 nucleotides: TGTGCCAGCAGTGGCTCCCCCACCGGGGAGCTGTTTTTT. It encodes CASSGSPTGELFF.

The V gene is TRBV9, the J gene TRBJ2-1; possible D gene TRBD2, 5 bases. Trimming left V 2 bases short and J 3 bases short, with 9 bases between. The CDR3 sequence is 14 residues long. CDR1 and CDR2 from the germline V gene are SGDLS and YYNGEE. CDR3 sequence reads: CASSVEGSYNEQFF. In DNA, the CDR3 is TGTGCCAGCAGCGTTGAAGGGAGCTACAATGAGCAGTTCTTC.

The rearrangement links TRBV12-3 or TRBV12-4 to TRBJ2-5; no definite D call. V dropped 7 bases and J dropped 6 bases, with 15 bases sitting between them. This CDR3 spans 13 amino acids. The DNA of the CDR3 is TGTGCCAGCACTTTTTCAAGAGATCAGACCCAGTACTTC. Translated, it gives CASTFSRDQTQYF.

The rearrangement links TRBV7-3 to TRBJ2-5; D possibly corresponds to TRBD1 (6 bases). The V and J ends lost 5 bases and 5 bases respectively, with 24 bases between them. The CDR3 totals 17 residues. Germline V gives CDR1 SGHTA, CDR2 FQGTGA. In DNA form, the CDR3 reads TGTGCCAGCAGCCCTGGGCCTGGGCAGGGGATTATGGAGACCCAGTACTTC. This sequence encodes CASSPGPGQGIMETQYF.

The chain couples TRBV9 to TRBJ1-4; weak D call: TRBD1 (6 bases). From germline, CDR1 is SGDLS and CDR2 YYNGEE. The CDR3 runs to 18 residues. The V end lost 3 bases, the J end lost 7 bases, and 25 bases lay between the germline ends. This CDR3 is CASSAWTDTDLHPEKLFF. CDR3 in DNA: TGTGCCAGCAGCGCTTGGACAGACACCGACTTACATCCTGAAAAACTGTTTTTT.

This chain links TRBV28 with TRBJ2-7; D may correspond to TRBD1 or TRBD2 (6 bases each). The CDR3 runs 15 residues. V lost 6 bases, J lost 6 bases, and 21 bases lay in between. CDR1 and CDR2 (germline): MDHEN, SYDVKM. The CDR3 DNA follows: TGTGCCAGCAGCCGAGATTGGGGGGCGGTGGGCGAGCAGTACTTC. Translating gives CASSRDWGAVGEQYF.

The gene calls are TRBV18 and TRBJ2-1; D perhaps matches TRBD2 (7 bases). V lost 5 bases, J lost 7 bases, and 12 bases lay in between. The CDR3 runs to 13 residues. From germline, CDR1 is KGHSH and CDR2 LQKENI. CDR3 DNA: TGTGCCAGCTCAGGGGGGGCAAGTAATGAGCAGTTCTTC. Amino acid sequence: CASSGGASNEQFF.

This chain uses TRBV30 with TRBJ2-5, with D unresolved. The CDR3 contains 12 residues. Trimming left V 0 bases short and J 4 bases short, with 6 bases between. From germline, CDR1 is GTSNPN and CDR2 SVGIG (reference sequence). CDR3 region: CAWSVQLETQYF. The CDR3 bases are TGTGCCTGGAGTGTACAGTTAGAGACCCAGTACTTC.

The chain has TRBV7-6 and TRBJ2-4; D unclear. The germline gives CDR1 SGHVS, CDR2 FNYEAQ. V was trimmed by 2 bases and J by 7 bases, leaving 12 bases between them. The CDR3 runs to 14 residues. The DNA for the CDR3 is TGTGCCAGCAGCTTAACGCCAACCAGTAACATTCAGTACTTC. Amino acids: CASSLTPTSNIQYF.

The chain links TRBV6-1 to TRBJ2-5; the match to TRBD2 covers 10 bases. Germline CDR1 reads MNHNS; CDR2 reads SASEGT. Trimming removed 10 bases from V and 1 base from J; junction bases left unmatched: 9. The CDR3 sequence is 15 residues long. This CDR3 is CANQELAGPQETQYF. The DNA for the CDR3 is TGTGCCAACCAAGAACTAGCGGGACCCCAAGAGACCCAGTACTTC.

V and J are TRBV20-1 and TRBJ1-1, with 8 bases that match TRBD1. The CDR3 is 12 residues long. The V gene's germline CDR1 is DFQATT and CDR2 SNEGSKA (reference sequence). The CDR3 DNA reads as TGCAGAGGACAGGGCCGTAGGACTGAAGCTTTCTTT. Translated, it gives CRGQGRRTEAFF.

The chain recombines TRBV3-1 with TRBJ2-5, with D uncertain. Germline lookup yields CDR1 LGHDT and CDR2 YNNKEL (reference sequence). This CDR3 is built from 15 residues. V was cut by 0 bases and J by 9 bases, with 17 bases left in between. The CDR3 bases are TGTGCCAGCAGCCAAGAGGGCCAGCAGGAAGGACCCCAGTACTTC. Residues: CASSQEGQQEGPQYF.

The chain recombines TRBV11-2 with TRBJ1-1; 7 nucleotides match TRBD1. V was clipped by 2 bases and J by 6 bases; unmatched bases: 9. The CDR3 has 15 amino acids. Germline lookup yields CDR1 SGHAT and CDR2 FQNNGV. The chain's CDR3 is CASSLRLGQTSEAFF. The CDR3 coding sequence is TGTGCCAGCAGCTTAAGGTTGGGACAGACTTCTGAAGCTTTCTTT.

The chain carries TRBV24-1 and TRBJ2-1; 15 bases are a match to TRBD2. This CDR3 region has 13 residues. V was pared by 10 bases and J by 8 bases, with 2 bases of the junction left unmatched. CDR1 is KGHDR, CDR2 SFDVKD, per germline. Here the CDR3 DNA reads TGTGCCACGGGACTAGCGGGAGGCGATGAGCAGTTCTTC. This sequence encodes CATGLAGGDEQFF.

The rearrangement joins TRBV5-1 to TRBJ2-3; TRBD2 might be the D (5 bases). V lost 3 bases and J lost 6, with 8 bases in between. Germline CDR1 SGHRS, CDR2 YFSETQ. The CDR3 length is 12 residues. DNA of the CDR3: TGCGCCAGCAGCTCCGGCGGGGATACGCAGTATTTT. As protein: CASSSGGDTQYF. The variable domain in full, completed from reference TRBV5-1 and TRBJ2-3, reads KAGVTQTPRYLIKTRGQQVTLSCSPISGHRSVSWYQQTPGQGLQFLFEYFSETQRNKGNFPGRFSGRQFSNSRSEMNVSTLELGDSALYLCASSSGGDTQYFGPGTRLTVL.

The chain uses TRBV5-1 and TRBJ1-5; 8 nucleotides align to TRBD1. Per the germline V gene, CDR1 is SGHRS and CDR2 is YFSETQ. This CDR3 has 14 residues. V lost 3 bases and J lost 4; bases outside the gene matches: 3. In DNA, the CDR3 is TGCGCCAGCAGCTCGGACAGGGAGAATCAGCCCCAGCATTTT. It translates to CASSSDRENQPQHF.

CDR3 bases: TGTGCCTGGAGTGTGGGGGGCGCTTCCTATAATTCACCCCTCCACTTT. It specifies CAWSVGGASYNSPLHF. J is TRBJ1-6 and V is TRBV30, with a weak D call TRBD1 (6 bases). Germline assignment: CDR1 GTSNPN and CDR2 SVGIG (reference sequence). The CDR3 contains 16 residues. Trimming shortened V by 0 bases and J by 1 base, and 10 bases separated the two germline ends.

The chain's CDR3 is CASSLDPGVPYEQYF. The DNA for the CDR3 is TGCGCCAGCAGCTTGGATCCAGGGGTCCCCTACGAGCAGTACTTC. The genes are TRBV5-1 and TRBJ2-7, with D possibly being TRBD1 (6 bases). This CDR3 is built from 15 residues. Per the germline V gene, CDR1 is SGHRS and CDR2 is YFSETQ. V shed 0 bases and J shed 2 bases, with 12 bases lying between them.

V is TRBV9 and J is TRBJ1-5; D uncertain. Trimming pared 2 bases from V and 5 bases from J, leaving 11 bases between. The germline V gene encodes CDR1 SGDLS and CDR2 YYNGEE. The CDR3 covers 14 residues. CDR3 sequence: CASSVDDIYQPQHF. The CDR3 bases are TGTGCCAGCAGCGTGGACGACATATATCAGCCCCAGCATTTT.

J is TRBJ2-5 and V is TRBV2, with 7 bases aligning to TRBD1. The CDR3 spans 11 residues. The germline V gene encodes CDR1 SNHLY and CDR2 FYNNEI. Trimming removed 10 bases from V and 4 bases from J; junction bases left unmatched: 3. In DNA form, the CDR3 reads TGTGCCATACAGGGGAGAGAGACCCAGTACTTC. Translating gives CAIQGRETQYF.

This clonotype occurred once. The CDR3, as DNA: TGCAGTGCTTCGGACACCCAAGTAGGCAATCAGCCCCAGCATTTT. Its protein is CSASDTQVGNQPQHF. This sequence joins TRBV20-1 and TRBJ1-5; TRBD1 might be the D (5 bases). Trimming shortened V by 5 bases and J by 2 bases, and 16 bases separated the two germline ends. The CDR3 runs 15 residues. Looked up from germline, CDR1 is DFQATT and CDR2 is SNEGSKA (reference sequence).